This T cell receptor (beta chain) was captured in a study of blood T cell repertoires in COVID-19. Study overall: T cells, B-cell-depleted T cells, or PBMCs provided the cDNA or gDNA that served as material.

This clone was seen a few times. Per the study methods: Reference gene primer amplification in the assay estimated nucleated cell counts. Clones were sequenced by immunoSEQ multiplex PCR, and TCRdb holds only the in-frame ones, with some missing. V, J and clone size reflect that table, while D and trimming were determined from the DNA. The sample gives 250,000 to 300,000 clones, approximately 87% of which show up once; 4.6% is in the top ten. The CDR3 totals 17 residues. Germline V gene sequence: CDR1 ENHRY, CDR2 SYGVKD. The J segment lost 6 bases and the V segment lost 4 bases, leaving 15 bases of the junction unmatched.

Sequenced material: peripheral blood. The chain is built from TRBV10-3 and TRBJ2-3; TRBD2 matches at 8 bases. This clonotype originated in a man aged 55-75 years who had recovered from COVID-19. The CDR3 region has the DNA TGTGCCATCAGTGCCATAATCGGGGGGGGTTCCAGGGATACGCAGTATTTT. Protein sequence: CAISAIIGGGSRDTQYF.